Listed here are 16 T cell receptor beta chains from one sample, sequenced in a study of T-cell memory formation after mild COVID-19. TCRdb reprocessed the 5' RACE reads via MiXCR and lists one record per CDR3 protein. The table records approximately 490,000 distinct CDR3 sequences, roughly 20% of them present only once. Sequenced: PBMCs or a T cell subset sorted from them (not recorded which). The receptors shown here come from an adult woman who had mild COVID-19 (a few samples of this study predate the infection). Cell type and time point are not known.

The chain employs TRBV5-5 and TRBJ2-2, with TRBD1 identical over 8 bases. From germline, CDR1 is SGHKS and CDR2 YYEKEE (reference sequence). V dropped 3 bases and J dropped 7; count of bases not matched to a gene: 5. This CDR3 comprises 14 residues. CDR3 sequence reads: CASSSDRASGELFF. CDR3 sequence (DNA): TGTGCCAGCAGCTCGGACAGGGCGAGCGGGGAGCTGTTTTTT.

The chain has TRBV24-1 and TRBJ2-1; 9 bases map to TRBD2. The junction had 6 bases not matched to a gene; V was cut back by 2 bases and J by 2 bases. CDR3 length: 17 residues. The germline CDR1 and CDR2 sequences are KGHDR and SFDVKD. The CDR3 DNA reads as TGTGCCACCAGTGATTCCTTAGCGGGAGACACCTACAATGAGCAGTTCTTC. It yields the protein CATSDSLAGDTYNEQFF.

The CDR3 spells CASSLRLAGRLGEQYF. The CDR3 DNA reads as TGTGCCAGCAGCCTCCGACTAGCGGGAAGGTTGGGCGAGCAGTACTTC. The V call is TRBV7-2, the J call TRBJ2-7; TRBD2 aligns across 11 bases. Germline CDR1 SGHTA, CDR2 FQGNSA. The CDR3 runs to 16 residues. Trimming cost V 5 bases and J 6 bases; bases outside gene matches: 12.

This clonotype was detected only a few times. The CDR3 is CASSRPGTTHTGELFF. The CDR3 DNA follows: TGTGCCAGCAGCCGTCCAGGGACAACTCACACCGGGGAGCTGTTTTTT. The chain links TRBV7-6 to TRBJ2-2; possibly TRBD1 for D (6 bases). Per germline, CDR1 SGHVS and CDR2 FNYEAQ. Trimming took off 5 bases at V and 3 bases at J, with 16 bases between the two ends. This CDR3 is 16 amino acids long.

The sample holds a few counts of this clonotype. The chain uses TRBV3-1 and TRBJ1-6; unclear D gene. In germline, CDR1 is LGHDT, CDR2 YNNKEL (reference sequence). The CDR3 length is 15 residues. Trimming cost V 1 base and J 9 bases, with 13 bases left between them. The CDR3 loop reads CASSQVLRVGSPLHF. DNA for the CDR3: TGTGCCAGCAGCCAAGTTTTGAGAGTTGGTTCACCCCTCCACTTT.

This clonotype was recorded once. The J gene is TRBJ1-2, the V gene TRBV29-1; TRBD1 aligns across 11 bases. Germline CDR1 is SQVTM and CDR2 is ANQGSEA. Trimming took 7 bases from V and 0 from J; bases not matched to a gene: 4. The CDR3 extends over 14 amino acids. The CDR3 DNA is TGCAGCGCCGGGACAGGGGGAACTAACTATGGCTACACCTTC. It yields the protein CSAGTGGTNYGYTF.

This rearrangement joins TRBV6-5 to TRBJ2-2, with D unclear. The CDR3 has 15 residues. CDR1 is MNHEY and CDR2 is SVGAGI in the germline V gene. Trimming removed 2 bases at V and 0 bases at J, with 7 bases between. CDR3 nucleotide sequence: TGTGCCAGCAGTTACGACAACGCGAACACCGGGGAGCTGTTTTTT. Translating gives CASSYDNANTGELFF.

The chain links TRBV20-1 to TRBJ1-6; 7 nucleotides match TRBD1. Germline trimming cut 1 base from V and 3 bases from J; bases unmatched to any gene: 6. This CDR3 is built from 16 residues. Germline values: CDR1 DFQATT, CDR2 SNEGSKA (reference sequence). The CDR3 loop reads CSARGGGTDYNSPLHF. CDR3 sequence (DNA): TGCAGTGCTAGAGGGGGGGGGACAGACTATAATTCACCCCTCCACTTT.

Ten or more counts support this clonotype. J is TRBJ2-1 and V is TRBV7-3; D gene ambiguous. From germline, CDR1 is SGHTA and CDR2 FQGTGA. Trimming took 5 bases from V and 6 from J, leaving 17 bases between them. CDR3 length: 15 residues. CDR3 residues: CASSPGPLGSNEQFF. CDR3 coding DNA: TGTGCCAGCAGCCCGGGTCCCTTGGGTTCCAATGAGCAGTTCTTC.

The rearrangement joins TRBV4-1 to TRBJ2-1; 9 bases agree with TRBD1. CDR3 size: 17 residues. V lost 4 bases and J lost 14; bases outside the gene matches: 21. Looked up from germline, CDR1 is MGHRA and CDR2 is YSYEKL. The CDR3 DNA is TGCGCCAGCAGCCCGATTGCCCCGGGACAGGGTTTGGTTGGGAAGTTCTTC. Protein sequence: CASSPIAPGQGLVGKFF.

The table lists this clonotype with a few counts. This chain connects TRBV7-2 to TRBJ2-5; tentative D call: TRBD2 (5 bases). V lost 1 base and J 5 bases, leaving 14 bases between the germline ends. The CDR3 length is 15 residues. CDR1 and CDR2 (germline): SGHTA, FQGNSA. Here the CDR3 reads CASSLVRGARETQYF. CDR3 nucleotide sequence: TGTGCCAGCAGCTTAGTACGGGGAGCTAGGGAGACCCAGTACTTC.

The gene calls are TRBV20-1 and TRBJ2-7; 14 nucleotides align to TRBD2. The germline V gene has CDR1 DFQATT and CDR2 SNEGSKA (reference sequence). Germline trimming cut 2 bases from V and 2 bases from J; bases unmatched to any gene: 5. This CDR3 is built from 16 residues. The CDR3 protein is CSARSGLAGVAYEQYF. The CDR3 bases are TGCAGTGCTAGATCGGGACTAGCGGGAGTCGCCTACGAGCAGTACTTC.

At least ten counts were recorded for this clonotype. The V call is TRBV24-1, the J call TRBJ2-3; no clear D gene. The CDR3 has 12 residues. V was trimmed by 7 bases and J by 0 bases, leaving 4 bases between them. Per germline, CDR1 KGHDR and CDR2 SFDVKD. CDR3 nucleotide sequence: TGTGCCACCAGCGGGAGCACAGATACGCAGTATTTT. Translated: CATSGSTDTQYF.

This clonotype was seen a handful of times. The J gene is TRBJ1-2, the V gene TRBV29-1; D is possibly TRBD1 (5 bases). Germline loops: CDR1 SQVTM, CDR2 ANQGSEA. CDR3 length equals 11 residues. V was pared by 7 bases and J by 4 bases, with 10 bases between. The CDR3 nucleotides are TGCAGCGCCCCCGGGGGCTATGGCTACACCTTC. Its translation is CSAPGGYGYTF.

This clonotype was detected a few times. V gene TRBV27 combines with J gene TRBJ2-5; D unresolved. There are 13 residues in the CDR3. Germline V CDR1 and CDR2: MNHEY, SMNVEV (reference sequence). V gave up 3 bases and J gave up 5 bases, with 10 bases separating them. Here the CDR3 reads CASSFGYPETQYF. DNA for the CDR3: TGTGCCAGCAGTTTTGGCTATCCGGAGACCCAGTACTTC.

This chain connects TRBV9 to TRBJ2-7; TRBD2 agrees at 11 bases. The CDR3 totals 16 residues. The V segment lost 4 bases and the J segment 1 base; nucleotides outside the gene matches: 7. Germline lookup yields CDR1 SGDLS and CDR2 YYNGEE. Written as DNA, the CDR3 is TGTGCCAGCAGCCACACCCGACTAGCGGGGTCCTACGAGCAGTACTTC. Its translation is CASSHTRLAGSYEQYF.